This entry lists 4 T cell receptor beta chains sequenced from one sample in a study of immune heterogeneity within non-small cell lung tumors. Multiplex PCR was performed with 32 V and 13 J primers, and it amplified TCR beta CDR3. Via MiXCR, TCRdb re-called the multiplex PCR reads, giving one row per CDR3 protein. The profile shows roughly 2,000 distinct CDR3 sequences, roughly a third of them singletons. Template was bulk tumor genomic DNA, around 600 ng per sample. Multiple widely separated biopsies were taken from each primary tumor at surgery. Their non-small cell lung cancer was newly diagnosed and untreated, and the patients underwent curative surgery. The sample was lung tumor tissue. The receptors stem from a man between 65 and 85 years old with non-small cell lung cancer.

DNA of the CDR3: TGTGCCAGCAGCCGCCGGGACCCCGCCCGGGAGCAGTACTTC. Translating it yields CASSRRDPAREQYF. The chain combines TRBV7-3 with TRBJ2-7; D may match TRBD1 or TRBD2 (5 bases each). V lost 5 bases, J lost 7 bases, and 18 bases lay in between. The germline CDR1 and CDR2 sequences are SGHTA and FQGTGA. The CDR3 consists of 14 residues.

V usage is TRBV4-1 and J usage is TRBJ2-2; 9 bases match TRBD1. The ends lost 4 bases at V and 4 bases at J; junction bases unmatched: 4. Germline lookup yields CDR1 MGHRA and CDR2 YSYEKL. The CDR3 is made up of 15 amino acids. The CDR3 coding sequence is TGCGCCAGCAGCCTCCGGGACAGGGCCACCGGGGAGCTGTTTTTT. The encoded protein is CASSLRDRATGELFF.

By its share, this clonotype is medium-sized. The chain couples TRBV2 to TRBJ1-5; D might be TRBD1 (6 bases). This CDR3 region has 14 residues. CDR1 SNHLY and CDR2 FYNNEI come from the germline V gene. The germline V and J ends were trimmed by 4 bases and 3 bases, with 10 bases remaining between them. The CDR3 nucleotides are TGTGCCAGCAGTGTCGGACAGAACAATCAGCCCCAGCATTTT. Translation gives CASSVGQNNQPQHF.

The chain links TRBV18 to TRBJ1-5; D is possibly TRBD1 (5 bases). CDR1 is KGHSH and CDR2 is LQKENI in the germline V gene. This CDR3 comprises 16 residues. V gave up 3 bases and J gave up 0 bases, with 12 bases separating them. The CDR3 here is CASSPRQIDSNQPQHF. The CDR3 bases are TGTGCCAGCTCACCTAGACAGATTGATAGCAATCAGCCCCAGCATTTT.